The following is a TCR beta chain sequence with its context. Its antigen is still unknown. No much larger clonotype is one base removed from it; base qualities were not supplied. This specimen belongs to a study of T-cell reconstitution after alpha-beta-depleted transplantation in children (dated by TCRdb to 2016 to 2017). About the investigation overall: T-cell immune reconstitution after TCRalphabeta/CD19-depleted allogeneic hematopoietic cell transplantation in children was quantitatively tracked in the study by means of TCR repertoire profiling.

The treatment or condition label corresponds to: allogeneic hematopoietic cell transplantation with graft depleted of TCRalphabeta T cells and CD19 B cells. The transplant recipients were children given TCRalphabeta/CD19-depleted allogeneic hematopoietic cell grafts. General findings and caveats noted by the study authors: In some patients, high TCRbeta diversity at day 60 was attributed to recipient T cells and intrathymic progenitors that had survived conditioning. The apparently early recovery of alphabetaT-cell counts about two months after transplant reportedly depended on only several hundred rapidly expanded clones that came from non-depleted graft cells. The frequencies of hyperexpanded clones fell over the following months, and after one year, T-cell counts and TCRbeta diversity were mostly attributed to newly produced T cells.

The library was produced with PCR. TCRdb lists the instrument as Illumina HiSeq 2500. Molecular barcoding was employed in the preparation of TCR libraries, with unique molecular identifiers being used to normalize TCRbeta repertoire quantification. Through fastp at Q25 and MiXCR, TCRdb rebuilt clones from the public reads, retaining in-frame beta chains. For every CDR3 protein sequence, its rows merge into one entry that carries the most common genes and DNA. The sample includes 670,000 or so distinct CDR3 sequences, with roughly 13% observed a single time. The ten largest clones represent 0.79% of the sample. CDR1 is given as SGHRS and CDR2 as YFSETQ, both from the germline V gene. The CDR3 measures 18 amino acids from cysteine to phenylalanine. Here the CDR3 DNA is all that survives: 54 bases in frame from base 1. V lost 0 bases and J lost 5 bases; the stretch between them is 24 bases long.

The V and J segments used are TRBV5-1 and TRBJ2-7, with the D gene not clear enough to name. The sequencing here drew on PBMCs, taken before TCRalphabeta/CD19-depleted stem cell transplant. The clonotype comes from a girl aged 2 to 9 with congenital amegakaryocytic thrombocytopenia, due to receive a stem cell transplant. The CDR3 in this case is CASSLGTLSSAGADEQYF. The bases are TGCGCCAGCAGCTTGGGAACGCTATCTTCCGCCGGTGCCGACGAGCAGTACTTC.